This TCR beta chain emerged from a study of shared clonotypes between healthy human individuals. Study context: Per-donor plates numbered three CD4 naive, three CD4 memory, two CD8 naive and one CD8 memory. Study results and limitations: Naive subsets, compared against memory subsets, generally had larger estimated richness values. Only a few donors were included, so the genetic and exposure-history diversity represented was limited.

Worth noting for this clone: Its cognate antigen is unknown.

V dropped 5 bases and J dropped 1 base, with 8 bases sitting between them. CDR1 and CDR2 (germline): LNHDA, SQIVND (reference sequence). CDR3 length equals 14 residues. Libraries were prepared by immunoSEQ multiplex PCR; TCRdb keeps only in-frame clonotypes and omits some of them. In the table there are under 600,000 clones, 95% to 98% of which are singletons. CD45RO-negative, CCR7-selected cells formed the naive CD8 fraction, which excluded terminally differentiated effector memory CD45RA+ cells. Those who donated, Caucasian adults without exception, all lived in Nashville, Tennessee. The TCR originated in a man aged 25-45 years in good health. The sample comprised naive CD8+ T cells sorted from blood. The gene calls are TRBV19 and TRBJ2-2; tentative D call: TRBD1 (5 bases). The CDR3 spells CASSYQGNTGELFF. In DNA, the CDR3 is TGTGCCAGTAGTTACCAGGGGAACACCGGGGAGCTGTTTTTT.